A selection of T cell receptor beta chains follows, all from one sample in a study of T cells in Graves' hyperthyroidism and ophthalmopathy. TCRdb independently ran MiXCR on the multiplex PCR reads; one entry per CDR3 protein. The sample records 730,000 or so distinct CDR3 sequences, approximately 18% being singletons. Sequencing input: blood. The receptors were gathered from a woman between 50 and 59 years old with Graves' hyperthyroidism that later progressed to Graves' ophthalmopathy. Both conserved end residues are part of each CDR3. The order of the fields is J gene, D gene, clone size, V gene, CDR3 protein, CDR3 DNA. A D gene is named only where the DNA matches it firmly. Clone size is stated in some rows and not others, as once, few, many or a class when expanded.

TRBJ2-3,.,few,TRBV6-2/TRBV6-3,CASSYSRLAYSTDTQYF,TGTGCCAGCAGTTACTCGAGACTCGCTTACAGCACAGATACGCAGTATTTT
TRBJ2-5,.,many,TRBV12-3/TRBV12-4,CASGDRSQETQYF,TGTGCCAGCGGAGACAGGTCCCAAGAGACCCAGTACTTC
TRBJ1-2,.,.,TRBV20-1,CSARQGFANYGYTF,TGCAGTGCTAGGCAGGGCTTTGCTAACTATGGCTACACCTTC
TRBJ2-7,TRBD1,many,TRBV10-3,CASDDRDSYEQYF,TGTGCCTCCGACGACAGGGATTCCTACGAGCAGTACTTC
TRBJ2-7,TRBD1,few,TRBV15,CATSRLQGAGYEQYF,TGTGCCACCAGCAGATTGCAGGGGGCAGGCTACGAGCAGTACTTC
TRBJ2-5,TRBD2,many,TRBV3-1,CASSPPTSGGETQYF,TGTGCCAGCAGCCCCCCGACTAGCGGGGGAGAGACCCAGTACTTC
TRBJ2-2,.,.,TRBV7-9,CASSYPSGTINTGELFF,TGTGCCAGCAGCTACCCGTCAGGGACCATTAACACCGGGGAGCTGTTTTTT
TRBJ2-1,.,.,TRBV2,CASSGSTANNEQFF,TGTGCCAGCAGTGGGAGTACAGCAAACAATGAGCAGTTCTTC
TRBJ1-3,.,many,TRBV5-1,CASSLGQSSGNTIYF,TGTGCCAGCAGTTTGGGACAAAGCTCTGGAAACACCATATATTTT
TRBJ2-7,.,.,TRBV18,CASSPRQVRIEQYF,TGTGCCAGCTCACCACGTCAGGTTCGCATCGAGCAGTACTTC
TRBJ2-2,.,few,TRBV30,CAWSYNTGELFF,TGTGCCTGGAGTTACAACACCGGGGAGCTGTTTTTT
TRBJ2-5,.,many,TRBV30,CAWSGRVAEYF,TGTGCCTGGAGTGGGAGGGTAGCGGAGTACTTC
TRBJ2-7,TRBD2,many,TRBV20-1,CSARASGFSYEQYF,TGCAGTGCTAGGGCTAGCGGGTTCTCCTACGAGCAGTACTTC
TRBJ2-7,TRBD1,few,TRBV9,CASSVGDRGSYEQYF,TGTGCCAGCAGCGTAGGGGACAGAGGCTCCTACGAGCAGTACTTC
TRBJ1-6,.,.,TRBV27,CASSLSPQGPLNNSPLHF,TGTGCCAGCAGTTTATCCCCCCAGGGACCCTTGAATAATTCACCCCTCCACTTT
TRBJ2-1,TRBD2,many,TRBV18,CASITSGVNNEQFF,TGTGCCAGCATCACTAGCGGGGTCAACAATGAGCAGTTCTTC
TRBJ1-5,TRBD1,.,TRBV5-1,CARTGGPYSNQPQHF,TGCGCTCGGACAGGGGGCCCCTATAGCAATCAGCCCCAGCATTTT